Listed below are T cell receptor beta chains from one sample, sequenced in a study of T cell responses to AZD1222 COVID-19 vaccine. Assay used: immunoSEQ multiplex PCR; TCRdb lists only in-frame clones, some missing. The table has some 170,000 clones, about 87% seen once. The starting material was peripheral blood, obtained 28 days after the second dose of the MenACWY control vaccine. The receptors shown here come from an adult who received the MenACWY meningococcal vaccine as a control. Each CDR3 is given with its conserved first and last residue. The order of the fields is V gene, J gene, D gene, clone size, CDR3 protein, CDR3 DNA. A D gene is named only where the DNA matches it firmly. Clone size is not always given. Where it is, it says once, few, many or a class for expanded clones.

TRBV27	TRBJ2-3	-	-	CASSRFPDTQYF	TGTGCCAGCAGTCGCTTCCCAGATACGCAGTATTTT
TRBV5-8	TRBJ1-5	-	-	CASSFLRVSYQPQHF	TGTGCCAGCAGCTTCCTGAGGGTCTCCTATCAGCCCCAGCATTTT
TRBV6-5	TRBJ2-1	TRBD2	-	CASRTSVQGEQFF	TGTGCCAGCAGGACTAGCGTCCAAGGGGAGCAGTTCTTC
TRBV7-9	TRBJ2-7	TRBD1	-	CASSLPPEDRGSHEQYF	TGTGCCAGCAGCTTACCCCCGGAGGACAGGGGGTCCCACGAGCAGTACTTC
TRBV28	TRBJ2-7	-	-	CASSLGPRTVSSYEQYF	TGTGCCAGCAGTTTAGGGCCCCGGACGGTAAGCTCCTACGAGCAGTACTTC
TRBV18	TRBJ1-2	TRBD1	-	CASSPPTGVAGYTF	TGTGCCAGCTCACCACCTACAGGGGTTGCTGGCTACACCTTC
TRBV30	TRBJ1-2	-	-	CAWSVRDRRTSNYGYTF	TGTGCCTGGAGTGTACGTGACCGCCGAACCTCTAACTATGGCTACACCTTC
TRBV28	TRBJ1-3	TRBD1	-	CASSFRTGVGNTIYF	TGTGCCAGCAGTTTTCGGACAGGGGTCGGAAACACCATATATTTT
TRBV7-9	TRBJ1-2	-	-	CASSLEVVNGYTF	TGTGCCAGCAGCTTAGAAGTGGTTAACGGCTACACCTTC
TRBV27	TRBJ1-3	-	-	CASSLLGPSGNTIYF	TGTGCCAGCAGTTTACTAGGGCCCTCTGGAAACACCATATATTTT
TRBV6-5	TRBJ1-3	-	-	CASSYSGSEYF	TGTGCCAGCAGTTATTCAGGTAGCGAGTATTTT
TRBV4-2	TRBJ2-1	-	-	CASSQASNTPHEQFF	TGTGCCAGCAGCCAAGCTTCAAACACCCCCCATGAGCAGTTCTTC
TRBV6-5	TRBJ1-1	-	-	CASRLGTEAFF	TGTGCCAGCAGGCTGGGGACAGAAGCTTTCTTT
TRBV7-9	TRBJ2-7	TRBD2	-	CASSETGTSGLLYEQYF	TGTGCCAGCAGCGAAACCGGGACTAGCGGCCTCCTCTACGAGCAGTACTTC
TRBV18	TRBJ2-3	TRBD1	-	CASSPRTGGGDTQYF	TGTGCCAGCTCACCACGGACAGGGGGCGGAGATACGCAGTATTTT
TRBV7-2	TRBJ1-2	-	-	CASSWAAVNYGYTF	TGTGCCAGCAGCTGGGCGGCAGTAAACTATGGCTACACCTTC
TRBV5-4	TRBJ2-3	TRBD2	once	CASSSAGGATDTQYF	TGTGCCAGCAGCTCGGCGGGGGGCGCGACAGATACGCAGTATTTT
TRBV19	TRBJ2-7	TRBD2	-	CASSSTRGRAYEQYF	TGTGCCAGTAGCTCCACCCGCGGGAGGGCTTACGAGCAGTACTTC
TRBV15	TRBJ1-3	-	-	CATSKGGTGPGNTIYF	TGTGCCACCAGCAAGGGGGGTACAGGGCCTGGAAACACCATATATTTT
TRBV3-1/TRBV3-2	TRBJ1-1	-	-	CASSPVGEDTEAFF	TGTGCCAGCAGCCCAGTTGGGGAGGACACTGAAGCTTTCTTT
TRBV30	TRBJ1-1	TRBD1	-	CARVGGQGDTEAFF	TGTGCGAGAGTGGGGGGACAGGGCGACACTGAAGCTTTCTTT
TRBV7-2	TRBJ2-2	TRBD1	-	CASSQTGSGTGELFF	TGTGCCAGCAGCCAGACAGGGTCCGGGACCGGGGAGCTGTTTTTT
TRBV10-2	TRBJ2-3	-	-	CASSDKDTDTQYF	TGCGCCAGCAGTGACAAAGACACAGATACGCAGTATTTT
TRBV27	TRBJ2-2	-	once	CASSLSGGGTGELFF	TGTGCCAGCAGTTTATCGGGAGGAGGGACCGGGGAGCTGTTTTTT
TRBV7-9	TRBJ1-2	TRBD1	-	CASSLGDRDGYTF	TGTGCCAGCAGCTTAGGAGACAGGGACGGCTACACCTTC
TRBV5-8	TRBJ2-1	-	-	CASSKTPKMYNEQFF	TGTGCCAGCAGTAAAACCCCCAAAATGTACAATGAGCAGTTCTTC
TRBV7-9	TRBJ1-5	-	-	CASSSIRGASNQPQHF	TGTGCCAGCAGCTCGATCCGGGGGGCGAGCAATCAGCCCCAGCATTTT
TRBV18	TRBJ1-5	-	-	CASSPGFNQPQHF	TGTGCCAGCTCACCGGGATTCAATCAGCCCCAGCATTTT
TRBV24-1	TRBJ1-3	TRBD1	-	CATSELTGAGNTIYF	TGTGCCACCAGTGAGCTGACAGGGGCTGGAAACACCATATATTTT
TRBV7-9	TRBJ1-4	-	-	CASSYGQGNVEKLFF	TGTGCCAGCAGCTACGGCCAGGGCAATGTTGAAAAACTGTTTTTT
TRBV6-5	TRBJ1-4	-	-	CASSYSIWDEGEKLFF	TGTGCCAGCAGTTACTCGATCTGGGACGAGGGGGAAAAACTGTTTTTT
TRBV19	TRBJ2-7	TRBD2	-	CASGLAGGHEQYF	TGTGCCAGTGGATTAGCGGGGGGCCACGAGCAGTACTTC
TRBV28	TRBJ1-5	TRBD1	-	CASSKTGGQPQHF	TGTGCCAGCAGTAAGACAGGGGGACAGCCCCAGCATTTT
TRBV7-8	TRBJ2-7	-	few	CASSQTGEQYF	TGTGCCAGCAGTCAGACAGGCGAGCAGTACTTC
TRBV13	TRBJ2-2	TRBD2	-	CASSLEGLLAGGRTGELFF	TGTGCCAGCAGCTTAGAAGGGTTACTAGCGGGAGGTCGTACCGGGGAGCTGTTTTTT
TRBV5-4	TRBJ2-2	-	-	CASSSDTPNTGELFF	TGTGCCAGCAGCTCCGACACCCCGAACACCGGGGAGCTGTTTTTT
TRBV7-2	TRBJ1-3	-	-	CASSLGRWGRLNTIYF	TGTGCCAGCAGCTTAGGGCGCTGGGGGAGATTAAACACCATATATTTT
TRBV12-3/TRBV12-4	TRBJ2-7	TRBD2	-	CASSHGGIEQYF	TGTGCCAGTTCGCACGGGGGGATCGAGCAGTACTTC
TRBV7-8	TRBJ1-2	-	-	CASSLGDPTTGPTNYGYTF	TGTGCCAGCAGCTTAGGGGACCCCACGACAGGACCTACTAACTATGGCTACACCTTC
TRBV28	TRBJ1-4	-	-	CASSSAQGNEKLFF	TGTGCCAGCAGTTCTGCTCAGGGGAATGAAAAACTGTTTTTT
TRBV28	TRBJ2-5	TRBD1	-	CASSWGQGFPATQYF	TGTGCCAGCAGTTGGGGACAGGGGTTTCCTGCGACCCAGTACTTC
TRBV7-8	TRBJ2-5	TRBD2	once	CASSLVTGEGETQYF	TGTGCCAGCAGCTTAGTAACCGGGGAGGGAGAGACCCAGTACTTC
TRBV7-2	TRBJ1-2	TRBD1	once	CASSLPQGASGYTF	TGTGCCAGCAGCTTACCACAGGGGGCAAGTGGCTACACCTTC
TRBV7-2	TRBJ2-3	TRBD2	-	CASSLRGLAGDADTQYF	TGTGCCAGCAGCTTAAGAGGACTAGCGGGAGATGCAGATACGCAGTATTTT
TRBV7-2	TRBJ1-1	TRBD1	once	CASSLDRGATEAFF	TGTGCCAGCAGCTTAGACAGGGGGGCCACTGAAGCTTTCTTT
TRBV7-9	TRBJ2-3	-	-	CASSFSGGSTDTQYF	TGTGCCAGCAGCTTTAGCGGAGGGAGCACAGATACGCAGTATTTT
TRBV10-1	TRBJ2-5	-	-	CASSESGLGETQYF	TGCGCCAGCAGTGAGTCGGGCCTCGGGGAGACCCAGTACTTC
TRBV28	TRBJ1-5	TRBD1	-	CASRGTVIMPQHF	TGTGCCAGCAGAGGGACAGTGATCATGCCCCAGCATTTT
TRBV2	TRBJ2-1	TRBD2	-	CATLGLAGVDEQFF	TGTGCCACCCTCGGGTTAGCGGGAGTGGATGAGCAGTTCTTC
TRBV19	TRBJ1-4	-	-	CASSLERGEKLFF	TGTGCCAGTAGTCTGGAGCGGGGGGAAAAACTGTTTTTT
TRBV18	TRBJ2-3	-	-	CASSPVAPEDTQYF	TGTGCCAGCTCACCAGTCGCCCCAGAAGATACGCAGTATTTT
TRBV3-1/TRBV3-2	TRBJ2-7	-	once	CASSLEMTGSFSYEQYF	TGTGCCAGCAGCCTCGAGATGACAGGTAGTTTCTCCTACGAGCAGTACTTC
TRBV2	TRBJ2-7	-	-	CASSDPEVAVPYEQYF	TGTGCCAGCAGTGACCCAGAGGTTGCGGTGCCCTACGAGCAGTACTTC
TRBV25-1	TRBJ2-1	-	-	CASSGHRIYNEQFF	TGTGCCAGCAGTGGACACAGGATTTACAATGAGCAGTTCTTC
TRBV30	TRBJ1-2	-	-	CAWIRGNGYTF	TGTGCCTGGATACGGGGGAATGGCTACACCTTC